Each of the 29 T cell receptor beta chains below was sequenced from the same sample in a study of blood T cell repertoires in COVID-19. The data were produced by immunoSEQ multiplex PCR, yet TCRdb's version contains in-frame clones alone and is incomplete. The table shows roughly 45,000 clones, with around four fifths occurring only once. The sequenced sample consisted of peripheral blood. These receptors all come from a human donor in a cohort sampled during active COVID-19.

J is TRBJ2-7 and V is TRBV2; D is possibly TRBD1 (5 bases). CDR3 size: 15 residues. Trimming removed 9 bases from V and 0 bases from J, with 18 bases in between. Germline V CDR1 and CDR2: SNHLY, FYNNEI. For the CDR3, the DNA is TGTGCCAGGGCCAAGGGGATTGGAAGCTCCTACGAGCAGTACTTC. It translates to CARAKGIGSSYEQYF.

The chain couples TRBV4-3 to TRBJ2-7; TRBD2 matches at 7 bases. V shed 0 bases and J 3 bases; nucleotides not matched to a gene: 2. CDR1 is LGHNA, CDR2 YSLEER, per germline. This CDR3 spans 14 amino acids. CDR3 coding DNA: TGCGCCAGCAGCCAAGATGGGAGGGACTACGAGCAGTACTTC. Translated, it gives CASSQDGRDYEQYF.

The CDR3 reads CASSAVLDGTTYEQYF. DNA of the CDR3: TGCGCCAGCAGCGCGGTATTAGACGGAACTACCTACGAGCAGTACTTC. The chain is built from TRBV5-1 and TRBJ2-7; no reliable D call. CDR1 is SGHRS and CDR2 is YFSETQ in the germline V gene. This CDR3 region has 16 residues. The V end lost 4 bases, the J end lost 2 bases, and 19 bases lay between the germline ends. The whole variable domain, filled in from reference TRBV5-1 and TRBJ2-7, reads KAGVTQTPRYLIKTRGQQVTLSCSPISGHRSVSWYQQTPGQGLQFLFEYFSETQRNKGNFPGRFSGRQFSNSRSEMNVSTLELGDSALYLCASSAVLDGTTYEQYFGPGTRLTVT.

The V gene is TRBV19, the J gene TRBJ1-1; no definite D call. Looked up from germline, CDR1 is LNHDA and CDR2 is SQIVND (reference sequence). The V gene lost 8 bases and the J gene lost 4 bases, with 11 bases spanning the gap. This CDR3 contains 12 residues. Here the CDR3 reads CASLAGFTEAFF. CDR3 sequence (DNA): TGTGCCAGTTTGGCGGGGTTCACTGAAGCTTTCTTT.

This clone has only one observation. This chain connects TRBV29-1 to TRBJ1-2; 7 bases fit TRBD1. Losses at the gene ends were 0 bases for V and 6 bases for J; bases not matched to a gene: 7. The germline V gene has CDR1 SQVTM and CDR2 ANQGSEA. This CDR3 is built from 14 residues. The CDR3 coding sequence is TGCAGCGTTGAAGATTCGGACAGGACTCATGGCTACACCTTC. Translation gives CSVEDSDRTHGYTF.

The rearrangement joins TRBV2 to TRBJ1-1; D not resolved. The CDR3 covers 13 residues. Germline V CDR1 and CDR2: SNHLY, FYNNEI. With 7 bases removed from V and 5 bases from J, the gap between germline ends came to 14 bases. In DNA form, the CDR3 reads TGTGCCAGCACTTATCTAGGCCGGACTGAAGCTTTCTTT. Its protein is CASTYLGRTEAFF.

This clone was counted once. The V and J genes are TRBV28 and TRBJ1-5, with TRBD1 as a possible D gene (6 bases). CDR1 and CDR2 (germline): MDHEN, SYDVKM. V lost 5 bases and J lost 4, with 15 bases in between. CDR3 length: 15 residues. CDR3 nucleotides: TGTGCCAGCAGTCGGCGGGGGGGGCATAATCAGCCCCAGCATTTT. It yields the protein CASSRRGGHNQPQHF. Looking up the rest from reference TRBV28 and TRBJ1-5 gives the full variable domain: DVKVTQSSRYLVKRTGEKVFLECVQDMDHENMFWYRQDPGLGLRLIYFSYDVKMKEKGDIPEGYSVSREKKERFSLILESASTNQTSMYLCASSRRGGHNQPQHFGDGTRLSIL.

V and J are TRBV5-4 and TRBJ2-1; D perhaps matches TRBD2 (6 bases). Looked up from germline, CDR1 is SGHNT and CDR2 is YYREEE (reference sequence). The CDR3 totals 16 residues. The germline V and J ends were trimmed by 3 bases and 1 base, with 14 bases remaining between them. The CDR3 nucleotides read TGTGCCAGCAGCTGGGCCCGGGGGAGTTCCTACAATGAGCAGTTCTTC. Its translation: CASSWARGSSYNEQFF. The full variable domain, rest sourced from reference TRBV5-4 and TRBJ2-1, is ETGVTQSPTHLIKTRGQQVTLRCSSQSGHNTVSWYQQALGQGPQFIFQYYREEENGRGNFPPRFSGLQFPNYSSELNVNALELDDSALYLCASSWARGSSYNEQFFGPGTRLTVL.

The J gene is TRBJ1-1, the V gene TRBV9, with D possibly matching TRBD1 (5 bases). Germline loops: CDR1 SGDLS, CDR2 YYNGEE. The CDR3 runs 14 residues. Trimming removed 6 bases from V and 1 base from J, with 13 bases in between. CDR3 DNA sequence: TGTGCCAGCACCCAGGGAGGGGCGAACACTGAAGCTTTCTTT. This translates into CASTQGGANTEAFF.

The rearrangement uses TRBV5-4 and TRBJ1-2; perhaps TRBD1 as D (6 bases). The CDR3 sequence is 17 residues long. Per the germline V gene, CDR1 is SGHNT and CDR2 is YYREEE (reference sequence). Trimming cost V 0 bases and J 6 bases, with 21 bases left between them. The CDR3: CASSLGAGALPSNGYTF. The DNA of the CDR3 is TGTGCCAGCAGCTTGGGGGCAGGGGCACTTCCATCGAATGGCTACACCTTC. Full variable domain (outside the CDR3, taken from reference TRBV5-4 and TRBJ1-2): ETGVTQSPTHLIKTRGQQVTLRCSSQSGHNTVSWYQQALGQGPQFIFQYYREEENGRGNFPPRFSGLQFPNYSSELNVNALELDDSALYLCASSLGAGALPSNGYTFGSGTRLTVV.

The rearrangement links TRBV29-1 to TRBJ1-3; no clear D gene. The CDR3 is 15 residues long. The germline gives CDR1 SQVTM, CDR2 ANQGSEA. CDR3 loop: CSARTPARSGNTIYF. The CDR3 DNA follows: TGCAGTGCTAGAACACCGGCCCGCTCTGGAAACACCATATATTTT.

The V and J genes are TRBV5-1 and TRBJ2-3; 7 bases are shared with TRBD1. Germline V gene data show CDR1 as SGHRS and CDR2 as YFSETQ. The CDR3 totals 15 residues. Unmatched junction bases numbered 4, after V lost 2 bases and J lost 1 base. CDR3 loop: CASSLEGARTDTQYF. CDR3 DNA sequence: TGCGCCAGCAGCTTAGAGGGGGCCCGCACAGATACGCAGTATTTT.

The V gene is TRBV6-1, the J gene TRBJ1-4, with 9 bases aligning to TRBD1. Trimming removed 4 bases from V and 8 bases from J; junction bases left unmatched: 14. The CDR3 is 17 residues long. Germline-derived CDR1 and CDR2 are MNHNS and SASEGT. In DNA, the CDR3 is TGTGCCAGCAGTGTAGTGCCTTCCTGGGACAGGGCGGAAAAACTGTTTTTT. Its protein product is CASSVVPSWDRAEKLFF.

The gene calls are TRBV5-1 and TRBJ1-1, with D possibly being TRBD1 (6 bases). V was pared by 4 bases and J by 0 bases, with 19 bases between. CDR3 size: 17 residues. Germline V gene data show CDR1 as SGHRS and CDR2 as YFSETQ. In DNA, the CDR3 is TGCGCCAGCAGCAGCCTCCCTGGTGGGGGCTTGAACACTGAAGCTTTCTTT. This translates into CASSSLPGGGLNTEAFF.

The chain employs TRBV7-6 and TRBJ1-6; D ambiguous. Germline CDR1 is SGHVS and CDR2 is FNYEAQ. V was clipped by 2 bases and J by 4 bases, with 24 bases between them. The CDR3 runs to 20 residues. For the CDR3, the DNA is TGTGCCAGCAGCTTATCTCTTCGATTGGAGGATCCCTTTTATAATTCACCCCTCCACTTT. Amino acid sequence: CASSLSLRLEDPFYNSPLHF.

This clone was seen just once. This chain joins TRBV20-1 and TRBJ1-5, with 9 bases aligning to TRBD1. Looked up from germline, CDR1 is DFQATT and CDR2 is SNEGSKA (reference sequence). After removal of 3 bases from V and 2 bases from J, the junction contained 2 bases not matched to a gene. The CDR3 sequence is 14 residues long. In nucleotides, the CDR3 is TGCAGTGCTAGTAGACAGGGGGGCAATCAGCCCCAGCATTTT. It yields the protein CSASRQGGNQPQHF.

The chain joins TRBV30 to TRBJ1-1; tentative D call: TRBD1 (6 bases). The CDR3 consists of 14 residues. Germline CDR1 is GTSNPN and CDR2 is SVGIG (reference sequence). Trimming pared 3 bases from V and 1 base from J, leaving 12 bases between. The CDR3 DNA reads TGTGCCTGGAGGCAGGGGTATTCGAACACTGAAGCTTTCTTT. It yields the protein CAWRQGYSNTEAFF.

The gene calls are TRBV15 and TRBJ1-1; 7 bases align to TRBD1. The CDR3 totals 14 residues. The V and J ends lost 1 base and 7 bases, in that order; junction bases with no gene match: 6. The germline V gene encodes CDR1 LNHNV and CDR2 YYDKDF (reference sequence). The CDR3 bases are TGTGCCACCAGCAGAGGAAAGACAGGGTTTGAAGCTTTCTTT. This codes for CATSRGKTGFEAFF.

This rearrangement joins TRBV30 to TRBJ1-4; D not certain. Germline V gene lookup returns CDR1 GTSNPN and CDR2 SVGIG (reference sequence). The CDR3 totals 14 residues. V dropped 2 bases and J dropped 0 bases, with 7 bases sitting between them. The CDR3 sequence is CAWSRSATNEKLFF. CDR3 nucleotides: TGTGCCTGGAGTCGGTCTGCAACTAATGAAAAACTGTTTTTT.

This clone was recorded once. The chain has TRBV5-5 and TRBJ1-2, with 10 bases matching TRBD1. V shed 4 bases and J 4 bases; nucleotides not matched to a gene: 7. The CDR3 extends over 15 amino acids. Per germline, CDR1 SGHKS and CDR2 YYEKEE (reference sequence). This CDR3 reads CASSEWTGGSYGYTF. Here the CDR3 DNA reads TGTGCCAGCAGCGAATGGACAGGGGGAAGCTATGGCTACACCTTC.

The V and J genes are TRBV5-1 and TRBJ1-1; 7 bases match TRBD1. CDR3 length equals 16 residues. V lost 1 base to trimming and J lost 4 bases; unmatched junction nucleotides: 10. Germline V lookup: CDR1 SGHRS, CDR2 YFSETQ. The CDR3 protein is CASSLNQGGEGTEAFF. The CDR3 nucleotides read TGCGCCAGCAGCTTGAATCAGGGGGGTGAGGGCACTGAAGCTTTCTTT.

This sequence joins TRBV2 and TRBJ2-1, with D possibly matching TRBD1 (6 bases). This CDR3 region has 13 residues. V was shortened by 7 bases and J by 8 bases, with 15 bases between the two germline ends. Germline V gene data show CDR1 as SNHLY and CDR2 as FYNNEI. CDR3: CASKGRGWDEQFF. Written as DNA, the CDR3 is TGTGCCAGCAAGGGAAGGGGGTGGGATGAGCAGTTCTTC.

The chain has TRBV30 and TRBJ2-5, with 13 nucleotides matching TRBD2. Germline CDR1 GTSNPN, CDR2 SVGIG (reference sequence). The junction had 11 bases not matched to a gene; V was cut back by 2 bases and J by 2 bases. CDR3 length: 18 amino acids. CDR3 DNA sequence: TGTGCCTGGAGTCGACGAATAACTAGCGGGGGGGGACAAGAGACCCAGTACTTC. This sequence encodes CAWSRRITSGGGQETQYF.

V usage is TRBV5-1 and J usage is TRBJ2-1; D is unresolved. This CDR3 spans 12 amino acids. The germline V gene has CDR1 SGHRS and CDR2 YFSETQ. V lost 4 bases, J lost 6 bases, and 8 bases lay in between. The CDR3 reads CASSHPVNEQFF. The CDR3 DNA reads TGCGCCAGCAGCCACCCGGTCAATGAGCAGTTCTTC. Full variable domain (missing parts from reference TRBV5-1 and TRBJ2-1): KAGVTQTPRYLIKTRGQQVTLSCSPISGHRSVSWYQQTPGQGLQFLFEYFSETQRNKGNFPGRFSGRQFSNSRSEMNVSTLELGDSALYLCASSHPVNEQFFGPGTRLTVL.

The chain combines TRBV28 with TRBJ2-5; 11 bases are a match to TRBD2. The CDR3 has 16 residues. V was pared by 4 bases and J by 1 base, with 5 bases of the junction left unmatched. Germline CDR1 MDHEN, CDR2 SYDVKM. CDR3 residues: CASSSLAGGIQETQYF. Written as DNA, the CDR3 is TGTGCCAGCAGTTCGCTAGCGGGGGGTATCCAAGAGACCCAGTACTTC.

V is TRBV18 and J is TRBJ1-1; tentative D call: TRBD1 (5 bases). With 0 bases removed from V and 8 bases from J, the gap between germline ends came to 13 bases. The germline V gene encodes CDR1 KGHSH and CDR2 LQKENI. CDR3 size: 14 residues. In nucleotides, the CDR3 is TGTGCCAGCTCACCACCGGTAGGGGTGGCGGAAGCTTTCTTT. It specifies CASSPPVGVAEAFF.

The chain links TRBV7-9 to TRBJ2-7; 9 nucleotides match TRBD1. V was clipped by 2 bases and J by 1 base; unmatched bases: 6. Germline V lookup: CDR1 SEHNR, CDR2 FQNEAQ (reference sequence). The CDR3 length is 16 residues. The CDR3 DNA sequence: TGTGCCAGCAGCTTAACCACAGGGGGCATTTCCTACGAGCAGTACTTC. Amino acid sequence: CASSLTTGGISYEQYF.

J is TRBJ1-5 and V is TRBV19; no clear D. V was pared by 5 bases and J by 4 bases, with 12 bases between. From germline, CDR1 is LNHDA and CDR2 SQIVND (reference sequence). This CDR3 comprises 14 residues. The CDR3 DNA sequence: TGTGCCAGTAGTGCTACGCGGGATAATCAGCCCCAGCATTTT. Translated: CASSATRDNQPQHF.

Written as DNA, the CDR3 is TGTGCCAGCAGTTCGGACAGGGCCTATAATCAGCCCCAGCATTTT. Protein product: CASSSDRAYNQPQHF. This chain connects TRBV6-2 or TRBV6-3 to TRBJ1-5; 8 positions match TRBD1. The CDR3 loop spans 15 amino acids. J gave up 4 bases and V 4 bases, and 6 bases lay outside the gene matches. Germline-derived CDR1 and CDR2 are MNHEY and SVGEGT.